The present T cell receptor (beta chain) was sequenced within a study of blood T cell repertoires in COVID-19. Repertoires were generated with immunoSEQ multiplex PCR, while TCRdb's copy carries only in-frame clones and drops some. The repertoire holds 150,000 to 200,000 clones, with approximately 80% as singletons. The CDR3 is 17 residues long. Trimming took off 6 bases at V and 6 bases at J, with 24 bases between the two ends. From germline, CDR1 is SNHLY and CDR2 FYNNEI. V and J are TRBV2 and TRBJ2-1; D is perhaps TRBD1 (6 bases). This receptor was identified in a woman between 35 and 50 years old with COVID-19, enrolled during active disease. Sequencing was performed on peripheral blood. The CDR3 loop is CASSVTQGRRYGNEQFF. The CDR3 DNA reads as TGTGCCAGCAGCGTTACACAGGGTAGGAGATATGGCAATGAGCAGTTCTTC.